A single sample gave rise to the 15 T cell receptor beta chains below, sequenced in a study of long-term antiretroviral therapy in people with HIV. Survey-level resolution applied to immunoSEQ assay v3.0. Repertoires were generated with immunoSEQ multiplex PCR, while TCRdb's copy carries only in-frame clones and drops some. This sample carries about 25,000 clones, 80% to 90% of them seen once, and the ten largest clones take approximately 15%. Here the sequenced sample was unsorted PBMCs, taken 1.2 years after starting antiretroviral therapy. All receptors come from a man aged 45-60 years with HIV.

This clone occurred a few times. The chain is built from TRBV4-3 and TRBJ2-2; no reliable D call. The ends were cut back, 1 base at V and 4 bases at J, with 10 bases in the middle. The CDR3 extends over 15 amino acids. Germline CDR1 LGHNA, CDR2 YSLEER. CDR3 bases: TGCGCCAGCAGCCAAGGTCAGGTAGTCACCGGGGAGCTGTTTTTT. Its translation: CASSQGQVVTGELFF.

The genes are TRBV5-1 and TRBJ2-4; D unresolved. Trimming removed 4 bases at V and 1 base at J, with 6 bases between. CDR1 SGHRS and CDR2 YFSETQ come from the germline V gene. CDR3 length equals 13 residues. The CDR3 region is CASSKEAKNIQYF. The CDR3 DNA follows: TGCGCCAGCAGCAAAGAGGCCAAAAACATTCAGTACTTC.

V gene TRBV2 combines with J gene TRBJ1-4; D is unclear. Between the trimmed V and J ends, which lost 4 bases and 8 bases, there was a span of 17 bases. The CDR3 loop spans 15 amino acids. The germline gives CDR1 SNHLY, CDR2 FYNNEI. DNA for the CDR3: TGTGCCAGCAGTGCCCCATCGTGGGAAGGGGAAAAACTGTTTTTT. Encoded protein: CASSAPSWEGEKLFF.

CDR3 protein: CASSPTGEHNQPQHF. CDR3 in DNA: TGTGCCAGCAGTCCCACAGGGGAACACAATCAGCCCCAGCATTTT. The chain has TRBV6-6 and TRBJ1-5; TRBD1 matches 7 bases. The junction had 7 bases not matched to a gene; V was cut back by 5 bases and J by 3 bases. CDR3 length equals 15 residues. The germline gives CDR1 MNHNY, CDR2 SVGAGI (reference sequence).

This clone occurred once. CDR3: CASSLGLSSYNSPLHF. The CDR3 coding sequence is TGTGCCAGCAGTTTAGGGTTAAGCTCCTATAATTCACCCCTCCACTTT. V usage is TRBV28 and J usage is TRBJ1-6; no reliable D call. Germline loops: CDR1 MDHEN, CDR2 SYDVKM. V lost 2 bases and J 0 bases, leaving 8 bases between the germline ends. CDR3 length: 16 residues. Full variable domain (missing parts from reference TRBV28 and TRBJ1-6): DVKVTQSSRYLVKRTGEKVFLECVQDMDHENMFWYRQDPGLGLRLIYFSYDVKMKEKGDIPEGYSVSREKKERFSLILESASTNQTSMYLCASSLGLSSYNSPLHFGNGTRLTVT.

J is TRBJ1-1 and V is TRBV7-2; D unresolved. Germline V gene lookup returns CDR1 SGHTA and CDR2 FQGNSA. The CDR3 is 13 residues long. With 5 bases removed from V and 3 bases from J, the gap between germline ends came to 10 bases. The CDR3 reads CASSGERYTEAFF. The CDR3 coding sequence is TGTGCCAGCAGCGGAGAGCGGTACACTGAAGCTTTCTTT.

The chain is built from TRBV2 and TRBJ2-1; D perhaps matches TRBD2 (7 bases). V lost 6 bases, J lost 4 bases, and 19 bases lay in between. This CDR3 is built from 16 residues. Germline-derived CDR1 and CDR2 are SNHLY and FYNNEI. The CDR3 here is CASSPSGRGPYNEQFF. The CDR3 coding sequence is TGTGCCAGCAGCCCCTCCGGGCGGGGGCCTTACAATGAGCAGTTCTTC. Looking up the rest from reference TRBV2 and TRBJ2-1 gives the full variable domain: EPEVTQTPSHQVTQMGQEVILRCVPISNHLYFYWYRQILGQKVEFLVSFYNNEISEKSEIFDDQFSVERPDGSNFTLKIRSTKLEDSAMYFCASSPSGRGPYNEQFFGPGTRLTVL.

CDR3 loop: CASSRYQGETQYF. DNA of the CDR3: TGTGCCAGCAGCCGATACCAGGGAGAGACCCAGTACTTC. The chain carries TRBV9 and TRBJ2-5, with D possibly TRBD1 on 5 matching bases. CDR3 length: 13 residues. Trimming took 4 bases from V and 4 from J, leaving 11 bases between them. Per the germline V gene, CDR1 is SGDLS and CDR2 is YYNGEE.

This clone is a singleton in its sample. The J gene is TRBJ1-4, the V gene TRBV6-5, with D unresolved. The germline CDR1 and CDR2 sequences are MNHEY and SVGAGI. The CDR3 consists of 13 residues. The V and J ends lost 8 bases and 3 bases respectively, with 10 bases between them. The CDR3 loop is CASRPASNEKLFF. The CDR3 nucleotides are TGTGCCAGCCGGCCAGCGTCTAATGAAAAACTGTTTTTT.

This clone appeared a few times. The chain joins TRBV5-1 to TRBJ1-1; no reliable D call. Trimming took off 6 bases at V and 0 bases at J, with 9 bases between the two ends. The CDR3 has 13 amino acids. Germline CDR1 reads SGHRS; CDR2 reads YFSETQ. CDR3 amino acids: CASKAMLNTEAFF. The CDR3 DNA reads TGCGCCAGCAAAGCCATGCTGAACACTGAAGCTTTCTTT.

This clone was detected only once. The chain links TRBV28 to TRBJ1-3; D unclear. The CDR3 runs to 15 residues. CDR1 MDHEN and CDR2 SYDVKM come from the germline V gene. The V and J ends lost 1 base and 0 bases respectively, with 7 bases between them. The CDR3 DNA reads TGTGCCAGCAGTTTATCCGCAAGCTCTGGAAACACCATATATTTT. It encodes CASSLSASSGNTIYF.

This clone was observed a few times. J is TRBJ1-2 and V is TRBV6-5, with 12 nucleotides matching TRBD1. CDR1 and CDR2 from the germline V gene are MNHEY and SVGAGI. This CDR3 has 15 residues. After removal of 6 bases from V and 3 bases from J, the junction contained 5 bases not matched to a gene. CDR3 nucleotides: TGTGCCAGCAGGGGACAGGGGGCAGGCGACTATGGCTACACCTTC. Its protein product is CASRGQGAGDYGYTF.

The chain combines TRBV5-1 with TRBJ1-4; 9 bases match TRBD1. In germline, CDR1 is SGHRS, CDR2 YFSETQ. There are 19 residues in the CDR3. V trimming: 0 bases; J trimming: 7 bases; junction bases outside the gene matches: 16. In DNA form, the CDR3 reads TGCGCCAGCAGCTTGGGCGTAGTCACAGGGGGCGCACGCGGTGAAAAACTGTTTTTT. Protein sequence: CASSLGVVTGGARGEKLFF.

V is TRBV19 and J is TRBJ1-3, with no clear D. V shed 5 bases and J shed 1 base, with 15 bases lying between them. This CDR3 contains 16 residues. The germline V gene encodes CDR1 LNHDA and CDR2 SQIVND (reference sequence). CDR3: CASSPREGRSGNTIYF. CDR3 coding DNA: TGTGCCAGTAGTCCCCGGGAAGGACGATCTGGAAACACCATATATTTT.

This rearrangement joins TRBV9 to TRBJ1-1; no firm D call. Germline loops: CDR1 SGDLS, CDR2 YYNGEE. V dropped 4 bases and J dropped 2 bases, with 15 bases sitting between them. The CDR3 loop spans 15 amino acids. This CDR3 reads CASSLPAGGNTEAFF. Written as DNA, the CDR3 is TGTGCCAGCAGCCTACCGGCAGGAGGTAACACTGAAGCTTTCTTT.